Listed below are T cell receptor beta chains from one sample, sequenced in a study of Graves' ophthalmopathy and Graves' hyperthyroidism. Each CDR3 protein gets one entry after TCRdb re-called the multiplex PCR reads with MiXCR. The sample carries hundreds of thousands of distinct CDR3 sequences, about 38% recorded once. The sample taken for sequencing was peripheral blood. These receptors were collected from an adult man with Graves' ophthalmopathy. Both conserved end residues are trimmed from each CDR3.

V gene | CDR3 protein
TRBV10-3 | AISKGGANQPQH
TRBV4-1 | ASSHALQGAGEQY
TRBV29-1 | SSGSGPEQY
TRBV15 | ATSRDRGTGGTSPLH
TRBV11-3 | ASSFTHEETQY
TRBV5-1 | ASSLVAGGDTEAF
TRBV9 | ASSVGGAGDTQY
TRBV29-1 | SVTTGETEAF
TRBV2 | ASSRTGRRNQPQH
TRBV6-6 | ASSYGPGGRRRLNYGYT
TRBV29-1 | TGMSYEQY
TRBV20-1 | SARPTLQGSDSPLH
TRBV6-1 | ASSDLTRQPQH
TRBV15 | ATRTGGGAQSTQY
TRBV6-5 | ASSPSRDISYEQY
TRBV7-2 | ASSLGGGRTTGELF
TRBV10-3 | AISESGGELF
TRBV15 | ATSRDIRGGADTQY
TRBV7-6 | ASSMGPPINEKLF
TRBV7-9 | ASSHVDGRNTEAF
TRBV2 | ASSEFPDRGLSPLH
TRBV20-1 | SAYPGLESYEQY
TRBV19 | ASSFGREEQY
TRBV6-6 | ASSYSDREREQY
TRBV15 | ASSPRGGQGGEETQY